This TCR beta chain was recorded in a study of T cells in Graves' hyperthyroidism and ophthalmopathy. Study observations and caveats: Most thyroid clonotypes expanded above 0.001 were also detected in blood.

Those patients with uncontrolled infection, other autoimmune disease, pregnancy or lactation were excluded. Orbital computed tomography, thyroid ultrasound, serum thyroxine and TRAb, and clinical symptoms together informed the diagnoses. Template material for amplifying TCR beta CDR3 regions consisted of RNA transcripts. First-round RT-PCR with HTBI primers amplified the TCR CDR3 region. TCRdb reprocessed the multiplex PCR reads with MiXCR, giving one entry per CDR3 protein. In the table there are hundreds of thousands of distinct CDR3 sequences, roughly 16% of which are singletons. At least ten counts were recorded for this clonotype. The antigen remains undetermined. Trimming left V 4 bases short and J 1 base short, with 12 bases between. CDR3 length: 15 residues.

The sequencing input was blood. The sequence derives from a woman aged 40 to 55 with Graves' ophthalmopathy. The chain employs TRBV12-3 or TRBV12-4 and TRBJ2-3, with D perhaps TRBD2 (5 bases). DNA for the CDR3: TGTGCCAGCAGTTCCACTAGAGTCGGCACAGATACGCAGTATTTT. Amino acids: CASSSTRVGTDTQYF.